The 3 T cell receptor beta chains listed next were all sequenced from one sample in a study of shared clonotypes between healthy human individuals. Here immunoSEQ multiplex PCR was the method, and the copy in TCRdb shows in-frame clones only, minus some. The data contain some 500,000 clones, 90% to 96% of them seen just once; the ten biggest clones take up approximately 0.06%. Material for sequencing was naive CD4+ T cells sorted from blood. Subset: CD45RA+ positively selected. These receptors were obtained from a woman in her 30s in good health.

The chain links TRBV30 to TRBJ2-7; no definite D call. This CDR3 is 14 amino acids long. V lost 0 bases, J lost 6 bases, and 15 bases lay in between. Germline V gene lookup returns CDR1 GTSNPN and CDR2 SVGIG (reference sequence). CDR3 protein: CAWSVGGPQFEQYF. The DNA of the CDR3 is TGTGCCTGGAGTGTAGGTGGACCCCAGTTCGAGCAGTACTTC.

This clone was seen just once. The chain has TRBV2 and TRBJ2-1, with TRBD2 matching 13 bases. Losses at the gene ends were 6 bases for V and 7 bases for J; bases not matched to a gene: 6. Germline V gene lookup returns CDR1 SNHLY and CDR2 FYNNEI. The CDR3 is 15 amino acids. CDR3 coding DNA: TGTGCCAGCAGGGGTACTAGCGGGAGGGGAAATGAGCAGTTCTTC. This codes for CASRGTSGRGNEQFF.

This clone was seen a single time. CDR3 sequence reads: CASAPGLAVGGEYF. Written as DNA, the CDR3 is TGTGCCAGCGCACCGGGACTAGCGGTCGGAGGGGAGTACTTC. The V call is TRBV6-5, the J call TRBJ2-7, with TRBD2 identical over 11 bases. The CDR3 is 14 residues long. Losses at the gene ends were 8 bases for V and 11 bases for J; bases not matched to a gene: 14. Germline-derived CDR1 and CDR2 are MNHEY and SVGAGI.